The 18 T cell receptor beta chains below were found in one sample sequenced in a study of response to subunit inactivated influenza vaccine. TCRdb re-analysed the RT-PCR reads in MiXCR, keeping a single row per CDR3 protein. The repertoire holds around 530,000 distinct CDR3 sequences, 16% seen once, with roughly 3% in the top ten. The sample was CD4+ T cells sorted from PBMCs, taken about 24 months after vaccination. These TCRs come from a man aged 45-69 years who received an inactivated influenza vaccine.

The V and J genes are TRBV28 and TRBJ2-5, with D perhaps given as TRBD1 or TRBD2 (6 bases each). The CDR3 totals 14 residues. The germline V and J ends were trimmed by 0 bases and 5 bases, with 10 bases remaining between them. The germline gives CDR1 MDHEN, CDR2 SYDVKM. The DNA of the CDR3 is TGTGCCAGCAGTTTATGGGGGGGCGGGGAGACCCAGTACTTC. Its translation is CASSLWGGGETQYF.

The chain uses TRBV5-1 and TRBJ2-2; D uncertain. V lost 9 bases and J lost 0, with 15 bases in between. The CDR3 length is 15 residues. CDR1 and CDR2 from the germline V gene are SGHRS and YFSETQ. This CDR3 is CATSVGWTNTGELFF. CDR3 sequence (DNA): TGCGCCACCTCGGTGGGTTGGACGAACACCGGGGAGCTGTTTTTT.

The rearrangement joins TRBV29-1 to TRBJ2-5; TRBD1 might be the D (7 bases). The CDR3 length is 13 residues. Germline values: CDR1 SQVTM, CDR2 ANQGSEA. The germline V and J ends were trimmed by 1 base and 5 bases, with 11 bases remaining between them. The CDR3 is CSVEAPGGETQYF. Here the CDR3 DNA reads TGCAGCGTTGAAGCTCCAGGGGGGGAGACCCAGTACTTC.

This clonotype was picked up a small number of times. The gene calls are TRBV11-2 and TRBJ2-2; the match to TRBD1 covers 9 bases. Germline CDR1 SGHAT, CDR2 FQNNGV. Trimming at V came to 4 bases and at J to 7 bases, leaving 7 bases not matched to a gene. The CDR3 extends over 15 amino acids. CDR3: CASSSSGTGIGELFF. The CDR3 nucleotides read TGTGCCAGCAGCTCGTCCGGGACAGGGATCGGGGAGCTGTTTTTT. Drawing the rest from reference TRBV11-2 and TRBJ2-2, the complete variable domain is EAGVAQSPRYKIIEKRQSVAFWCNPISGHATLYWYQQILGQGPKLLIQFQNNGVVDDSQLPKDRFSAERLKGVDSTLKIQPAKLEDSAVYLCASSSSGTGIGELFFGEGSRLTVL.

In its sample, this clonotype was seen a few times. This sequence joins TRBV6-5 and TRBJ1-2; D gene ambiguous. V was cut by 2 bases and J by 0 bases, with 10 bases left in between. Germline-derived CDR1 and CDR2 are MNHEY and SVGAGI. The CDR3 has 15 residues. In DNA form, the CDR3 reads TGTGCCAGCAGTTACGTCGGCGGAGCTAACTATGGCTACACCTTC. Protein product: CASSYVGGANYGYTF.

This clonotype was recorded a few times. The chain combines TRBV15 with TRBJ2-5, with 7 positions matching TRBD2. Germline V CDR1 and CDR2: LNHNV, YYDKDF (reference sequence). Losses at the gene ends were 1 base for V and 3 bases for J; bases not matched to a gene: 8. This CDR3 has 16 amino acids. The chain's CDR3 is CATSRGLAVGEETQYF. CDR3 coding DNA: TGTGCCACCAGCAGAGGACTAGCTGTGGGGGAAGAGACCCAGTACTTC.

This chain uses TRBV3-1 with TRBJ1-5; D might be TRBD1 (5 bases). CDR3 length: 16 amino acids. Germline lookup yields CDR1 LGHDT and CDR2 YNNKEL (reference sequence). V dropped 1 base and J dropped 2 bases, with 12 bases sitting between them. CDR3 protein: CASSQGVLGGNQPQHF. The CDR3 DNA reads TGTGCCAGCAGCCAAGGGGTCCTAGGGGGCAATCAGCCCCAGCATTTT. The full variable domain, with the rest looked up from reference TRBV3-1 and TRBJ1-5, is DTAVSQTPKYLVTQMGNDKSIKCEQNLGHDTMYWYKQDSKKFLKIMFSYNNKELIINETVPNRFSPKSPDKAHLNLHINSLELGDSAVYFCASSQGVLGGNQPQHFGDGTRLSIL.

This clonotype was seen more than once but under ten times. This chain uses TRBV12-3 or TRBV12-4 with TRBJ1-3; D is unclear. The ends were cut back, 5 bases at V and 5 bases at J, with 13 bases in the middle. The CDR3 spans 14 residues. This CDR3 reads CASSPTSERNTIYF. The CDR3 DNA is TGTGCCAGCAGTCCGACGTCAGAACGAAACACCATATATTTT.

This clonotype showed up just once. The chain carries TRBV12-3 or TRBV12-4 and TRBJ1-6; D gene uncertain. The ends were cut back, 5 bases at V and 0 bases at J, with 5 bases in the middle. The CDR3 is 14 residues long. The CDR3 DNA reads TGTGCCAGCAGTAAGAGCTCCTATAATTCACCCCTCCACTTT. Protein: CASSKSSYNSPLHF.

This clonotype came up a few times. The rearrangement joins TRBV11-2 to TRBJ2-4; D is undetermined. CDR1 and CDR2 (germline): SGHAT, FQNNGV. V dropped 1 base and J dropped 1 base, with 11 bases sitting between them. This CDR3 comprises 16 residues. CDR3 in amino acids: CASSLAAGWAKNIQYF. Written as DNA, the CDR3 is TGTGCCAGCAGCTTAGCCGCCGGTTGGGCCAAAAACATTCAGTACTTC.

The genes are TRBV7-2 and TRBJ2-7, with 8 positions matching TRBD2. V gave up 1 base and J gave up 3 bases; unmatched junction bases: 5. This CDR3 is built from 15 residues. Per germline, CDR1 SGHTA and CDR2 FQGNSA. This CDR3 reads CASSLEGSGIYEQYF. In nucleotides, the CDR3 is TGTGCCAGCAGCTTAGAGGGTAGCGGGATCTACGAGCAGTACTTC.

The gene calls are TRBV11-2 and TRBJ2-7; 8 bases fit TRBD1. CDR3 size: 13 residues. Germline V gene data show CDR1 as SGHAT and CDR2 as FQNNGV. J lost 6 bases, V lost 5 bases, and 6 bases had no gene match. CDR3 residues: CASSGTGLTEQYF. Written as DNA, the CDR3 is TGTGCCAGCAGCGGGACAGGACTCACCGAGCAGTACTTC. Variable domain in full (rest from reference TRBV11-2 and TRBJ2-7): EAGVAQSPRYKIIEKRQSVAFWCNPISGHATLYWYQQILGQGPKLLIQFQNNGVVDDSQLPKDRFSAERLKGVDSTLKIQPAKLEDSAVYLCASSGTGLTEQYFGPGTRLTVT.

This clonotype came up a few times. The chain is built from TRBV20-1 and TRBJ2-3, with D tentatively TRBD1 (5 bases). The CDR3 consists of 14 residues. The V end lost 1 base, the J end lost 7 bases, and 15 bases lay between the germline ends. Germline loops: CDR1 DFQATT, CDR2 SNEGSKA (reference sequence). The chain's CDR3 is CSARVGAAANTQYF. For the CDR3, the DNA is TGCAGTGCTAGAGTAGGGGCCGCCGCGAATACGCAGTATTTT.

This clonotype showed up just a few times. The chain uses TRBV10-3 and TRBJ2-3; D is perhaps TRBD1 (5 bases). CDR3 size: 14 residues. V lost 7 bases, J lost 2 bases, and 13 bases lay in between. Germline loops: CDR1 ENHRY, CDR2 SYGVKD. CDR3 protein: CAIKRGFDTDTQYF. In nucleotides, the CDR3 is TGTGCCATCAAAAGGGGATTCGACACAGATACGCAGTATTTT.

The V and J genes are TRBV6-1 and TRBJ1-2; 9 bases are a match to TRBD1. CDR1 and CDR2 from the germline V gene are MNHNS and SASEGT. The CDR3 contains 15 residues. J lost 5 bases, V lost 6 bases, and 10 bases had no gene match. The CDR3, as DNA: TGTGCCAGCAGCAATCCGGGACAGGGTAATTATGGCTACACCTTC. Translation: CASSNPGQGNYGYTF.

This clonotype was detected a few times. The CDR3 DNA follows: TGTGCCAGCAGCCTCAGAGGACCCGGGGTTAATATCGAGTATTCACCCCTCCACTTT. It codes for CASSLRGPGVNIEYSPLHF. The V call is TRBV11-2, the J call TRBJ1-6; D is ambiguous. The CDR3 length is 19 residues. Germline CDR1 and CDR2: SGHAT and FQNNGV. Trimming pared 5 bases from V and 8 bases from J, leaving 28 bases between.

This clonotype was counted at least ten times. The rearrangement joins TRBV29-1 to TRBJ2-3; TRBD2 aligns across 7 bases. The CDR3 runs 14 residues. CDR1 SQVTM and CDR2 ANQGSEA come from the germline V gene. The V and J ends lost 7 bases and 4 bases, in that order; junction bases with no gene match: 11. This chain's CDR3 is CSAGWSGMADTQYF. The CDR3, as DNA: TGCAGCGCCGGGTGGAGCGGGATGGCAGATACGCAGTATTTT.

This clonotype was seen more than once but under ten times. The CDR3 bases are TGTGCCAGCAGCCTCGACGGACCCTACAATGAGCAGTTCTTC. Translating it yields CASSLDGPYNEQFF. V gene TRBV7-9 combines with J gene TRBJ2-1; D not certain. The CDR3 is made up of 14 amino acids. Germline CDR1 is SEHNR and CDR2 is FQNEAQ (reference sequence). V dropped 5 bases and J dropped 2 bases, with 10 bases sitting between them.